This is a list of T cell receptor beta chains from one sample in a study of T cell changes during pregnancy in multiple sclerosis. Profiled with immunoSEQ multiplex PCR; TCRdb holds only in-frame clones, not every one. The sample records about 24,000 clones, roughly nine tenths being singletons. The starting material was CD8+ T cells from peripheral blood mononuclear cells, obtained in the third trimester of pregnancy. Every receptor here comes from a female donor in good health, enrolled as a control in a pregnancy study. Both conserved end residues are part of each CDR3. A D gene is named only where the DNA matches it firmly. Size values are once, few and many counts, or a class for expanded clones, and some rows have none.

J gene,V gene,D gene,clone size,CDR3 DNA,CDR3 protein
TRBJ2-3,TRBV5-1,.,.,TGCGCCAGCAGCAGGGTTGGGGCGACCACAGATACGCAGTATTTT,CASSRVGATTDTQYF
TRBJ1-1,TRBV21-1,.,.,TGTGCCAGCAGCAAAACCTCCTCTTTGGACAGCAATAGTGAAGCTTTCTTT,CASSKTSSLDSNSEAFF
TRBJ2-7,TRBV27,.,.,TGTGCCAGCAGTTGGGCGACAGGGACTGGGGAGCAGTACTTC,CASSWATGTGEQYF
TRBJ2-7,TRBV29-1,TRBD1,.,TGCAGCGCTACGGGACAGGGCAGCGAGCAGTACTTC,CSATGQGSEQYF
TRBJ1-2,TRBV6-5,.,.,TGTGCCAGCAGTTACTCGCCCGTCAGCGCGCTCTATGGCTACACCTTC,CASSYSPVSALYGYTF
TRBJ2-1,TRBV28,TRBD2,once,TGTGCCAGCAGTCGTATCTCTAGCGGGAGTGAGCAGTTCTTC,CASSRISSGSEQFF
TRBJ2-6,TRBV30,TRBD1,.,TGTGCCTGGAGTGGAGACAGGGCTGGGGCCAACGTCCTGACTTTC,CAWSGDRAGANVLTF
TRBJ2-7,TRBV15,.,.,TGTGCCACCAGCCCCCGAGGGCTAGCTGACTCCCACGAGCAGTACTTC,CATSPRGLADSHEQYF
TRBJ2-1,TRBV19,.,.,TGTGCCAGTAGTATAGGACTTTACAATGAGCAGTTCTTC,CASSIGLYNEQFF
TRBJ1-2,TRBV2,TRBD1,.,TGTGCCAGCGTGGGGGAGACAGGGGGTTATGGCTACACCTTC,CASVGETGGYGYTF
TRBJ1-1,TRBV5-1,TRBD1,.,TGCGCCAGCAGCCCGAGGGGGCGTGAAGCTTTCTTT,CASSPRGREAFF
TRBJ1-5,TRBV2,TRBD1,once,TGTGCCAGCAGTGAATGGGGGACAGGGAAAAGCAATCAGCCCCAGCATTTT,CASSEWGTGKSNQPQHF
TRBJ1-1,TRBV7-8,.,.,TGTGCCAGCAGCTTAGTGCAGGCCACTGAAGCTTTCTTT,CASSLVQATEAFF
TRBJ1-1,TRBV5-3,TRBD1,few,TGTGCCAGAAGCCCCGGGACAGGGCGATCAGCTTTCTTT,CARSPGTGRSAFF
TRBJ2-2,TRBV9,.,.,TGTGCCAGCAGCCCACGATCAGGGACACTGAACACCGGGGAGCTGTTTTTT,CASSPRSGTLNTGELFF
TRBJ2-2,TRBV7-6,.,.,TGTGCCAGCAGCTTTACTAGTCCCCCCATCGGGGAGCTGTTTTTT,CASSFTSPPIGELFF
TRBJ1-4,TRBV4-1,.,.,TGCGCCAGCAGCTTCGGACTGTTAAAAGATCATGAAAAACTGTTTTTT,CASSFGLLKDHEKLFF
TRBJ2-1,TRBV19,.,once,TGTGCCAGTAGTATGAAGGGGGTCGATGAGCAGTTCTTC,CASSMKGVDEQFF
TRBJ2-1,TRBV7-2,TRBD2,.,TGTGCCAGCAGCCCACGAAAGGGTAGCGGGGGGGCCGTGCTCTTC,CASSPRKGSGGAVLF
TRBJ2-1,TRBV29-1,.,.,TGCAGCGTTGGAGGCGGTAACAATGAGCAGTTCTTC,CSVGGGNNEQFF
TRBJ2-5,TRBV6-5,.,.,TGTGCCAGCAGTTACTCGAGAGGGAGTGAGGAGACCCAGTACTTC,CASSYSRGSEETQYF
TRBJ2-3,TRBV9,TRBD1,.,TGTGCCAGCAGCGACCGGGACAGGGGAATAGCAGATACGCAGTATTTT,CASSDRDRGIADTQYF
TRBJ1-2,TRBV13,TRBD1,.,TGTGCCAGCAGCCCCGGGACAGGGGCCTATGGCTACACCTTC,CASSPGTGAYGYTF
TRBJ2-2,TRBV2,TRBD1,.,TGTGCCAGCATCAGTGGAGGACAGGCAACCGGGGAGCTGTTTTTT,CASISGGQATGELFF
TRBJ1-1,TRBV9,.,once,TGTGCCAGCAGCGTAGCTGGTTGGAGTGGCGGGGACACTGAAGCTTTCTTT,CASSVAGWSGGDTEAFF